This T cell receptor beta chain appears in the sequencing data of a study of T cell responses to AZD1222 COVID-19 vaccine. Pooling of second doses given at about 4 or about 12 weeks was done. CDR3 size: 14 residues. From germline, CDR1 is SNHLY and CDR2 FYNNEI. V gave up 7 bases and J gave up 6 bases; unmatched junction bases: 4. Some clones are missing from TCRdb's copy, which holds only in-frame ones; the method was immunoSEQ multiplex PCR. This table has more than 75,000 clones, almost 90% appearing once. General study points: CD4 TCRs covered the whole spike, strongest at regions 160-218 and 743-854. The study identified only six AZD1222 recipients as seropositive at baseline.

Remarks on this clone: As yet, its antigen is unknown.

The sequenced sample was peripheral blood, obtained 28 days after the second AZD1222 dose. This receptor was identified in an adult who received the AZD1222 COVID-19 vaccine. The chain joins TRBV2 to TRBJ2-7, with TRBD2 matching 15 bases. The chain's CDR3 is CASKGTSGRTEQYF. The DNA of the CDR3 is TGTGCCAGCAAAGGGACTAGCGGGAGGACCGAGCAGTACTTC. Combining the CDR3 with reference TRBV2 and TRBJ2-7 gives the whole variable domain EPEVTQTPSHQVTQMGQEVILRCVPISNHLYFYWYRQILGQKVEFLVSFYNNEISEKSEIFDDQFSVERPDGSNFTLKIRSTKLEDSAMYFCASKGTSGRTEQYFGPGTRLTVT.